Presented here are 12 T cell receptor beta chains from one specimen sequenced in a study of regulatory T cells in long-lasting Graves disease. Documented time point: persistent/refractory GD, antithyroid drugs over 5 years with positive TRAb. The TCR library was made from RNA extracted from PBMCs. According to the study, TCR beta libraries were built with iRepertoire HTBI primers and CDR3-region Arm-PCR. TCRdb re-called the multiplex PCR reads with MiXCR, one entry per CDR3 protein. Of a few hundred thousand distinct CDR3 sequences in the sample, roughly 24% were seen once. Sample: peripheral blood mononuclear cells (PBMCs), taken when the disease was refractory, from a patient treated with antithyroid drugs. These receptors all come from a woman between 35 and 50 years old with Graves disease.

The chain couples TRBV19 to TRBJ1-6; D is ambiguous. V gave up 8 bases and J gave up 9 bases, with 11 bases separating them. Germline V gives CDR1 LNHDA, CDR2 SQIVND (reference sequence). CDR3 size: 12 residues. The CDR3 is CASWSFGSPLHF. The CDR3 DNA reads as TGTGCCAGTTGGTCTTTTGGTTCACCCCTCCACTTT.

This clonotype was observed at least ten times. For the CDR3, the DNA is TGTGCCAGCAGCTTCAGGGAAGAGACCCAGTACTTC. Protein sequence: CASSFREETQYF. This rearrangement joins TRBV3-1 to TRBJ2-5; a weak D match, TRBD1 (5 bases). Per the germline V gene, CDR1 is LGHDT and CDR2 is YNNKEL (reference sequence). V shed 5 bases and J shed 3 bases, with 7 bases lying between them. The CDR3 is 12 amino acids.

This clonotype has a count of ten or more. The rearrangement uses TRBV28 and TRBJ1-5; D unclear. V lost 5 bases, J lost 10 bases, and 15 bases lay in between. The CDR3 contains 13 residues. CDR1 is MDHEN and CDR2 is SYDVKM in the germline V gene. The CDR3 sequence is CASSPVGPLPQHF. DNA of the CDR3: TGTGCCAGCAGTCCCGTTGGACCTCTCCCCCAGCATTTT.

This chain connects TRBV7-2 to TRBJ2-5; 7 bases map to TRBD1. Germline V lookup: CDR1 SGHTA, CDR2 FQGNSA. J lost 4 bases, V lost 7 bases, and 6 bases had no gene match. The CDR3 extends over 13 amino acids. DNA of the CDR3: TGTGCCAGCACCTACGGACAGGTAGAGACCCAGTACTTC. Translating gives CASTYGQVETQYF.

This clonotype appeared a single time. The chain is built from TRBV9 and TRBJ2-2, with D possibly being TRBD2 (6 bases). The germline CDR1 and CDR2 sequences are SGDLS and YYNGEE. Trimming shortened V by 3 bases and J by 0 bases, and 12 bases separated the two germline ends. This CDR3 has 16 residues. CDR3 loop: CASSANRDSNTGELFF. In DNA form, the CDR3 reads TGTGCCAGCAGCGCCAACCGGGACTCGAACACCGGGGAGCTGTTTTTT.

The chain employs TRBV11-3 and TRBJ2-2, with 10 bases matching TRBD1. This CDR3 comprises 16 residues. CDR1 is SGHNT and CDR2 is YENEEA in the germline V gene. The ends lost 4 bases at V and 2 bases at J; junction bases unmatched: 4. This chain's CDR3 is CASSSGQGLNTGELFF. CDR3 sequence (DNA): TGTGCCAGCAGCTCGGGACAGGGGCTAAACACCGGGGAGCTGTTTTTT.

This clonotype came up many times. This chain uses TRBV7-9 with TRBJ2-7, with D unclear. The length of the CDR3 is 12 residues. Per germline, CDR1 SEHNR and CDR2 FQNEAQ (reference sequence). Trimming stripped 5 bases from V and 3 bases from J, with 8 bases between. The CDR3 is CASSSPNYEQYF. The CDR3 nucleotides are TGTGCCAGCAGCAGCCCCAACTACGAGCAGTACTTC. Complete variable domain (other parts from reference TRBV7-9 and TRBJ2-7): DTGVSQNPRHKITKRGQNVTFRCDPISEHNRLYWYRQTLGQGPEFLTYFQNEAQLEKSRLLSDRFSAERPKGSFSTLEIQRTEQGDSAMYLCASSSPNYEQYFGPGTRLTVT.

This clonotype has ten or more counts. CDR3 in DNA: TGCAGCGTTGAGGGGACGCTGAACACCGGGGAGCTGTTTTTT. Its translation is CSVEGTLNTGELFF. The chain joins TRBV29-1 to TRBJ2-2; tentatively, D is TRBD1 or TRBD2 (5 bases each). Germline V gives CDR1 SQVTM, CDR2 ANQGSEA. The CDR3 has 14 residues. V was trimmed by 3 bases and J by 1 base, leaving 9 bases between them.

This clonotype turned up a few times. V gene TRBV7-6 combines with J gene TRBJ2-5; 8 positions match TRBD1. The junction had 9 bases not matched to a gene; V was cut back by 4 bases and J by 5 bases. This CDR3 comprises 15 residues. Germline assignment: CDR1 SGHVS and CDR2 FNYEAQ. This CDR3 reads CASSSRGQGGETQYF. In nucleotides, the CDR3 is TGTGCCAGCAGCTCTCGCGGACAGGGTGGGGAGACCCAGTACTTC.

This clonotype was seen only a few times. A single base separates this from a much larger clone, so it may be a read error. V is TRBV6-1 and J is TRBJ1-2; 8 bases are a match to TRBD1. The CDR3 spans 14 residues. Germline values: CDR1 MNHNS, CDR2 SASEGT. As DNA, the CDR3 is TGTGCCTGCAGTCGGACAGGGTGGAGCTATGGCTACACCTTC. Translating it yields CACSRTGWSYGYTF.

The J gene is TRBJ1-2, the V gene TRBV4-1; tentatively, D is TRBD1 (5 bases). Germline-derived CDR1 and CDR2 are MGHRA and YSYEKL. Trimming removed 0 bases from V and 6 bases from J, with 29 bases in between. This CDR3 region has 20 residues. CDR3 sequence reads: CASSQEGRFKAAGSKDGYTF. In DNA, the CDR3 is TGCGCCAGCAGCCAAGAGGGGAGGTTCAAGGCGGCAGGGAGTAAAGATGGCTACACCTTC.

Ten or more counts support this clonotype. The chain has TRBV11-2 and TRBJ2-5, with 8 positions matching TRBD2. The CDR3 contains 16 residues. V trimming: 6 bases; J trimming: 5 bases; junction bases outside the gene matches: 14. The germline V gene has CDR1 SGHAT and CDR2 FQNNGV. In DNA, the CDR3 is TGTGCCAGCAGAGCCCTAGCGGGCCATCCCGGGGAGACCCAGTACTTC. Protein product: CASRALAGHPGETQYF.